The table lists the clone carrying this T cell receptor beta chain with a few counts. The antigen remains unidentified. PCR employed 60 Vbeta and 13 Jbeta primers. The protocol was immunoSEQ multiplex PCR, while the TCRdb copy is restricted to in-frame clones and leaves out a portion. The sample records about 92,000 clones, over 75% being singletons. This sample stems from a study of cytomegalovirus exposure and HLA in healthy donors. Overall study results and limits: The listing of roughly 160 TCR beta chains classed them as cytomegalovirus-associated.

V trimming: 5 bases; J trimming: 0 bases; junction bases outside the gene matches: 9. Germline loops: CDR1 MGHRA, CDR2 YSYEKL. The CDR3 sequence is 17 residues long. The TCR sequence derives from a man between 18 and 35 years old in good health and CMV-seronegative. This chain uses TRBV4-1 with TRBJ2-1; 8 bases map to TRBD2. Sequences were obtained from PBMCs. The CDR3 DNA follows: TGCGCCAGCAGCGAGAAAGCGGGGGAGGGCTCCTACAATGAGCAGTTCTTC. The encoded protein is CASSEKAGEGSYNEQFF.